This TCR beta chain is drawn from a study of T cells after posttransplantation cyclophosphamide. The study, taken as a whole, reports: After PTCy, TRB diversity resembled that of CNI/methotrexate controls. Donor-recipient repertoire similarity was low at 1-2 months, rising over year one.

The related graft donor's blood sample was taken on the day of bone marrow donation. CDR1 is LNHDA, CDR2 SQIVND, per germline (reference sequence). J lost 11 bases, V lost 5 bases, and 12 bases had no gene match. The length of the CDR3 is 14 residues. This clone has more than one count but fewer than ten. The target antigen is unknown. Clones were read by immunoSEQ multiplex PCR, and TCRdb kept only the in-frame ones, dropping some. The record shows under 30,000 clones for this sample, with no singletons present. This receptor was obtained from a woman in her sixties or seventies in good health, CMV-negative, and a related stem cell transplant donor. The chain couples TRBV19 to TRBJ1-1; 9 bases line up with TRBD1. Sequencing used PBMCs. The CDR3 sequence is CASSLGQGIIRAFF. Here the CDR3 DNA reads TGTGCCAGTAGTCTTGGACAGGGGATTATAAGGGCTTTCTTT.